The 23 T cell receptor beta chains given below trace back to one sample, sequenced in a study of T cell changes during pregnancy in multiple sclerosis. Produced via immunoSEQ multiplex PCR; TCRdb's table is partial and in-frame only. The sample records about 64,000 clones, 90% to 97% being singletons. The sequencing used CD8+ T cells from peripheral blood mononuclear cells, collected after pregnancy. The receptor source for this set is a female donor with multiple sclerosis, enrolled in a pregnancy study.

The chain has TRBV19 and TRBJ2-1; D possibly corresponds to TRBD2 (5 bases). The CDR3 is 12 amino acids. Per germline, CDR1 LNHDA and CDR2 SQIVND (reference sequence). Trimming took off 5 bases at V and 7 bases at J, with 9 bases between the two ends. CDR3 in amino acids: CASSVGGNEQFF. The CDR3 region has the DNA TGTGCCAGTAGTGTCGGAGGTAATGAGCAGTTCTTC.

This clone was counted a single time. The chain recombines TRBV7-6 with TRBJ2-7; 8 nucleotides agree with TRBD1. The junction had 5 bases not matched to a gene; V was cut back by 4 bases and J by 6 bases. This CDR3 comprises 13 residues. The germline V gene encodes CDR1 SGHVS and CDR2 FNYEAQ. The CDR3 DNA reads TGTGCCAGCAGCTCCTCGACAGGGGTCGAGCAGTACTTC. Translation: CASSSSTGVEQYF.

This chain connects TRBV9 to TRBJ2-7; 9 nucleotides align to TRBD1. The germline CDR1 and CDR2 sequences are SGDLS and YYNGEE. This CDR3 contains 14 residues. Trimming took 3 bases from V and 5 from J; bases not matched to a gene: 6. CDR3 amino acids: CASSGTGGRNEQYF. Written as DNA, the CDR3 is TGTGCCAGCAGCGGAACAGGGGGCCGAAACGAGCAGTACTTC. Full variable domain (rest looked up from reference TRBV9 and TRBJ2-7): DSGVTQTPKHLITATGQRVTLRCSPRSGDLSVYWYQQSLDQGLQFLIQYYNGEERAKGNILERFSAQQFPDLHSELNLSSLELGDSALYFCASSGTGGRNEQYFGPGTRLTVT.

The rearrangement links TRBV11-1 to TRBJ2-7; 7 bases are shared with TRBD2. The germline V gene encodes CDR1 SGHAT and CDR2 FQDESV (reference sequence). The CDR3 sequence is 15 residues long. The V and J ends lost 5 bases and 0 bases, in that order; junction bases with no gene match: 7. This CDR3 is CASSMLAETSYEQYF. In nucleotides, the CDR3 is TGTGCCAGCAGCATGCTAGCGGAGACCTCCTACGAGCAGTACTTC. Together with reference TRBV11-1 and TRBJ2-7, the CDR3 gives the full variable domain: EAEVAQSPRYKITEKSQAVAFWCDPISGHATLYWYRQILGQGPELLVQFQDESVVDDSQLPKDRFSAERLKGVDSTLKIQPAELGDSAMYLCASSMLAETSYEQYFGPGTRLTVT.

The chain recombines TRBV27 with TRBJ2-7, with a tentative D call TRBD2 (5 bases). CDR3 length: 14 residues. V was pared by 7 bases and J by 3 bases, with 16 bases between. Germline CDR1 and CDR2: MNHEY and SMNVEV (reference sequence). CDR3 DNA: TGTGCCAGCAATCGAGGCGGGCAGAACTACGAGCAGTACTTC. Its translation: CASNRGGQNYEQYF.

This chain joins TRBV4-2 and TRBJ2-1, with 13 bases aligning to TRBD2. J gave up 8 bases and V 3 bases, and 22 bases lay outside the gene matches. Germline CDR1 and CDR2: LGHNA and YNFKEQ. There are 21 residues in the CDR3. CDR3 sequence (DNA): TGTGCCAGCAGCCAGACGCCCACGGGGACAGGGGAACTAGCGGGAGGGGATGAGCAGTTCTTC. Protein product: CASSQTPTGTGELAGGDEQFF.

The DNA for the CDR3 is TGTGCCAGCAGCCAGAAACCGTTGAGCGGGAGAAAAACAGATACGCAGTATTTT. Residues: CASSQKPLSGRKTDTQYF. The chain recombines TRBV4-2 with TRBJ2-3; TRBD2 matches at 8 bases. V shed 3 bases, J shed 3 bases, and the junction held 14 bases outside the gene matches. Looked up from germline, CDR1 is LGHNA and CDR2 is YNFKEQ. The CDR3 totals 18 residues.

This clone was seen only once. This chain links TRBV5-1 with TRBJ2-7; 14 bases fit TRBD2. CDR3 size: 17 residues. Germline V CDR1 and CDR2: SGHRS, YFSETQ. The V segment lost 0 bases and the J segment 6 bases; nucleotides outside the gene matches: 8. CDR3 coding DNA: TGCGCCAGCAGCTTGGGTACGGGACTAGCGGGAGTAGGCGAGCAGTACTTC. It is translated as CASSLGTGLAGVGEQYF.

This chain joins TRBV6-5 and TRBJ2-7, with 11 bases aligning to TRBD1. In germline, CDR1 is MNHEY, CDR2 SVGAGI. The CDR3 is 15 residues long. The V gene end was trimmed by 6 bases and the J gene end by 4 bases; junction bases not matched to a gene: 8. Written as DNA, the CDR3 is TGTGCCAGCAGCCTGGACCGGGACAGGGGGTACGAGCAGTACTTC. This sequence encodes CASSLDRDRGYEQYF.

The V gene is TRBV27, the J gene TRBJ2-1, with TRBD2 matching over 8 bases. Germline CDR1 is MNHEY and CDR2 is SMNVEV (reference sequence). V lost 4 bases to trimming and J lost 8 bases; unmatched junction nucleotides: 10. CDR3 length: 15 amino acids. Here the CDR3 DNA reads TGTGCCAGCAGTTATGGAGGGACTAGTATCTATGAGCAGTTCTTC. It codes for CASSYGGTSIYEQFF.

The chain has TRBV19 and TRBJ2-1; 9 bases fit TRBD2. The CDR3 extends over 16 amino acids. V lost 1 base, J lost 8 bases, and 9 bases stayed unmatched. The germline gives CDR1 LNHDA, CDR2 SQIVND (reference sequence). The CDR3 protein is CASSIGGLAGMDEQFF. CDR3 nucleotides: TGTGCCAGTAGTATAGGGGGACTAGCAGGAATGGATGAGCAGTTCTTC.

V is TRBV5-6 and J is TRBJ2-5, with a tentative D call TRBD2 (6 bases). Trimming took off 2 bases at V and 5 bases at J, with 16 bases between the two ends. In germline, CDR1 is SGHDT, CDR2 YYEEEE. The CDR3 totals 15 residues. CDR3 sequence reads: CASSFGGGGVETQYF. In DNA form, the CDR3 reads TGTGCCAGCAGCTTTGGTGGGGGAGGAGTTGAGACCCAGTACTTC.

V and J are TRBV9 and TRBJ2-5; weak D call: TRBD2 (6 bases). Germline V CDR1 and CDR2: SGDLS, YYNGEE. This CDR3 has 13 residues. V was pared by 0 bases and J by 5 bases, with 8 bases between. The CDR3 bases are TGTGCCAGCAGCGTAGAGGGACTGGAGACCCAGTACTTC. Its protein is CASSVEGLETQYF.

The chain employs TRBV13 and TRBJ2-3; 11 nucleotides align to TRBD2. The CDR3 length is 17 residues. From germline, CDR1 is PRHDT and CDR2 FYEKMQ (reference sequence). J was trimmed by 1 base and V by 4 bases; bases with no gene match: 7. CDR3 nucleotides: TGTGCCAGCAGCTCTCCTTTAGCGGGAGGGGGCACAGATACGCAGTATTTT. Its protein product is CASSSPLAGGGTDTQYF.

The CDR3 DNA sequence: TGTGCCAGCAGTTACCGATCCAGCGTGTACGAGCAGTACTTC. Protein product: CASSYRSSVYEQYF. The chain recombines TRBV6-6 with TRBJ2-7; no definite D call. This CDR3 is 14 amino acids long. In germline, CDR1 is MNHNY, CDR2 SVGAGI (reference sequence). Trimming left V 2 bases short and J 4 bases short, with 12 bases between.

The chain recombines TRBV7-2 with TRBJ1-2; 10 positions match TRBD1. The V segment lost 4 bases and the J segment 4 bases; nucleotides outside the gene matches: 12. The length of the CDR3 is 17 residues. CDR1 SGHTA and CDR2 FQGNSA come from the germline V gene. The CDR3 protein is CASSSGQGRGPAYGYTF. In DNA, the CDR3 is TGTGCCAGCAGCTCGGGACAGGGGAGGGGGCCGGCCTATGGCTACACCTTC.

A single count supports this clone. This chain connects TRBV16 to TRBJ1-4, with D possibly being TRBD1 (5 bases). This CDR3 is built from 15 residues. CDR1 and CDR2 (germline): KGHSY, FQNENV. Between the trimmed V and J ends, which lost 0 bases and 7 bases, there was a span of 12 bases. CDR3 sequence: CASSQSAGGGEKLFF. The CDR3 DNA reads as TGTGCCAGCAGCCAATCGGCGGGGGGAGGTGAAAAACTGTTTTTT.

This chain connects TRBV19 to TRBJ2-7; weak D call: TRBD2 (5 bases). Germline CDR1 is LNHDA and CDR2 is SQIVND (reference sequence). Trimming removed 3 bases at V and 4 bases at J, with 13 bases between. CDR3 size: 14 residues. The CDR3 here is CASSMRARPYEQYF. CDR3 bases: TGTGCCAGTAGTATGAGGGCCCGACCTTACGAGCAGTACTTC.

The chain joins TRBV9 to TRBJ2-3; TRBD2 matches at 9 bases. CDR3 size: 17 residues. J gave up 2 bases and V 0 bases, and 7 bases lay outside the gene matches. CDR1 is SGDLS and CDR2 is YYNGEE in the germline V gene. The CDR3 DNA reads as TGTGCCAGCAGCGTAGGTCCAGCGGGAGGCCCCACAGATACGCAGTATTTT. Translated, it gives CASSVGPAGGPTDTQYF.

The V gene is TRBV6-5, the J gene TRBJ2-5; D is perhaps TRBD1 (7 bases). The V end was cut by 3 bases, the J end by 4 bases, with 9 bases between. Germline V lookup: CDR1 MNHEY, CDR2 SVGAGI. The CDR3 spans 13 residues. The chain's CDR3 is CASSYQGGETQYF. CDR3 nucleotide sequence: TGTGCCAGCAGTTATCAGGGGGGAGAGACCCAGTACTTC.

This chain uses TRBV5-1 with TRBJ2-1, with 14 positions matching TRBD2. The CDR3 sequence is 19 residues long. Germline values: CDR1 SGHRS, CDR2 YFSETQ. Germline trimming cut 3 bases from V and 0 bases from J; bases unmatched to any gene: 8. For the CDR3, the DNA is TGCGCCAGCAGCTGGGGGACTAGCGGGAGCGGGAGCTCCTACAATGAGCAGTTCTTC. It encodes CASSWGTSGSGSSYNEQFF.

Note on this clone: Since a much larger clone is just one base distant, this may be a read error. The same CDR3 also results from other DNA sequences found in this sample. V usage is TRBV4-2 and J usage is TRBJ2-7, with 8 nucleotides matching TRBD1. The CDR3 loop spans 16 amino acids. Germline CDR1 is LGHNA and CDR2 is YNFKEQ. The CDR3 DNA reads TGTGCCAGCAGCCACCCCGAGGGGCAGGGGGCCAACGAACAGTACTTC. Translating it yields CASSHPEGQGANEQYF.

The chain links TRBV4-2 to TRBJ1-5; TRBD1 is a possible D gene (5 bases). The CDR3 sequence is 15 residues long. V lost 0 bases and J 3 bases, leaving 9 bases between the germline ends. The germline CDR1 and CDR2 sequences are LGHNA and YNFKEQ. This CDR3 reads CASSQDSGFNQPQHF. CDR3 nucleotides: TGTGCCAGCAGCCAAGACTCAGGGTTCAATCAGCCCCAGCATTTT.